The rows below give T cell receptor beta chains drawn from one sample of a study of T cell responses to AZD1222 COVID-19 vaccine. Sequenced by immunoSEQ multiplex PCR; TCRdb stores in-frame clones only, minus some. In the table there are 90,000 to 120,000 clones, 80% to 90% of which are singletons. The starting material was peripheral blood, obtained on day 0 of AZD1222 vaccination. Receptors were obtained from an adult in good health. Both conserved end residues are part of each CDR3. Each record gives: V gene, D gene, clone size, J gene, CDR3 DNA, CDR3 protein. A D gene is named only where the DNA matches it firmly. Some rows have no size entry. The others give once, few or many, or a class for an expanded clone.

TRBV28	NA	NA	TRBJ1-2	TGTGCCTGCTCTCGGGCCAACTATGGCTACACCTTC	CACSRANYGYTF
TRBV20-1	NA	NA	TRBJ2-2	TGCAGTGCTACCAGACGGCGAGAGCTGTTTTTT	CSATRRRELFF
TRBV14	NA	NA	TRBJ1-2	TGTGCCAGCAGCCAAGTTACCGGGACACACTATGGCTACACCTTC	CASSQVTGTHYGYTF
TRBV19	NA	NA	TRBJ1-1	TGTGCCAGTAACAGACCGGGACTAGGGAACACTGAAGCTTTCTTT	CASNRPGLGNTEAFF
TRBV20-1	NA	NA	TRBJ1-1	TGCAGTGACGGCGTTAGCACTGAAGCTTTCTTT	CSDGVSTEAFF
TRBV7-3	NA	NA	TRBJ2-3	TGTGCCAGCAGCTTAGGTCCACCCGTCGATACGCAGTATTTT	CASSLGPPVDTQYF
TRBV19	NA	few	TRBJ1-5	TGTGCCAGTAGTACCGGGCAGGGGCAGCCCCAGCATTTT	CASSTGQGQPQHF
TRBV18	NA	NA	TRBJ1-5	TGTGCCAGCTCACCATCAATCGCACAGGGAAATCAGCCCCAGCATTTT	CASSPSIAQGNQPQHF
TRBV18	NA	NA	TRBJ2-3	TGTGCCAGCTCACCACTAGCGCAAACAGATACGCAGTATTTT	CASSPLAQTDTQYF
TRBV6-5	NA	NA	TRBJ1-1	TGTGCCAGCAGTACCCAGGTCGGCACTGAAGCTTTCTTT	CASSTQVGTEAFF
TRBV19	NA	NA	TRBJ1-1	TGTGCCAGTAGTGGCCGGACGTACGCCCACACTGAAGCTTTCTTT	CASSGRTYAHTEAFF
TRBV6-5	NA	NA	TRBJ1-6	TGTGCCAGCATCCACAGGGAAACCCTAAGTTCACCCCTCCACTTT	CASIHRETLSSPLHF
TRBV5-6	TRBD1	NA	TRBJ1-2	TGTGCCAGCAGCTTGGGCAGGGGGCTGAGTGGCTACACCTTC	CASSLGRGLSGYTF
TRBV7-9	NA	NA	TRBJ2-3	TGTGCCAGCAACTTACTTGTGGATACCACAGATACGCAGTATTTT	CASNLLVDTTDTQYF
TRBV6-2/TRBV6-3	TRBD2	NA	TRBJ2-5	TGTGCCAGCAGTCAAGCGGGGGGGCTTTTGGAGACCCAGTACTTC	CASSQAGGLLETQYF
TRBV3-1/TRBV3-2	NA	NA	TRBJ2-1	TGTGCCAGCAGCCAAGATCCCTCCTTAGGCAATGAGCAGTTCTTC	CASSQDPSLGNEQFF
TRBV5-1	TRBD2	NA	TRBJ2-1	TGCGCCAGCAGCTCTAGCGGGGTTGAGTACAATGAGCAGTTCTTC	CASSSSGVEYNEQFF
TRBV5-1	NA	NA	TRBJ1-2	TGCGCCAGCAGCTTTGACCCTTCTCGGGGCTATGGCTACACCTTC	CASSFDPSRGYGYTF
TRBV5-1	TRBD1	NA	TRBJ2-7	TGCGCCAGCAGCTTGGTAGGGACAGAAATCTACGAGCAGTACTTC	CASSLVGTEIYEQYF
TRBV27	TRBD1	few	TRBJ1-2	TGTGCCAGCAGTTTATCGATAAACGTCAGGGACAGGAGAGTAGACTACACCTTC	CASSLSINVRDRRVDYTF
TRBV2	NA	NA	TRBJ2-1	TGTGCCAGCAGCCAGCCAGGAGGCCCACACACGTATGAGCAGTTCTTC	CASSQPGGPHTYEQFF
TRBV19	NA	NA	TRBJ2-2	TGTGCCGTACGAGGCGCGGGTCTCACCGGGGAGCTGTTTTTT	CAVRGAGLTGELFF
TRBV6-4	TRBD2	NA	TRBJ2-5	TGTGCCAGCAGTGACGGGGGGACTAGCGGTGGGGAGACCCAGTACTTC	CASSDGGTSGGETQYF
TRBV6-2/TRBV6-3	TRBD2	NA	TRBJ2-7	TGTGCCAGCAGTTACCCGGGGGGGTGGTCGGTCGGCGAGCAGTACTTC	CASSYPGGWSVGEQYF
TRBV6-2/TRBV6-3	NA	NA	TRBJ1-2	TGTGCCAGCCGTTCGGGTCCTTATGGCTACACCTTC	CASRSGPYGYTF
TRBV5-4	NA	NA	TRBJ2-1	TGTGCCAGCAGCTTCAAGACTCATACCTACAATGAGCAGTTCTTC	CASSFKTHTYNEQFF
TRBV6-5	TRBD1	NA	TRBJ1-3	TGTGCCAGCAAGATCGACAGGGGCTCTGGAAACACCATATATTTT	CASKIDRGSGNTIYF
TRBV5-4	NA	NA	TRBJ2-7	TGTGCCAGCAGCTTGGACAGCCGGCGGGAGCAGTACTTC	CASSLDSRREQYF
TRBV5-8	NA	NA	TRBJ1-3	TGTGCCAGCAGCTTGGACAGGTACTCTGGAAACACCATATATTTT	CASSLDRYSGNTIYF
TRBV5-1	NA	NA	TRBJ2-2	TGCGCCAGCAGCCAAGGGCCCCAGGCGGACACCGGGGAGCTGTTTTTT	CASSQGPQADTGELFF
TRBV7-2	TRBD1	NA	TRBJ2-7	TGTGCCAGCAGCCGTCTCCTTGGACAGGGTAGCAACGAGCAGTACTTC	CASSRLLGQGSNEQYF
TRBV10-3	NA	NA	TRBJ1-1	TGTGCCATAGCAGGGGAGATGAACACTGAAGCTTTCTTT	CAIAGEMNTEAFF
TRBV7-2	NA	NA	TRBJ2-5	TGTGCCAGCAGCTCCGGCGCCCTCTCGCGGATTCTTCAAGAGACCCAGTACTTC	CASSSGALSRILQETQYF
TRBV5-5	TRBD1	NA	TRBJ2-2	TGTGCCAGCAGCACCGTAACAGGGGATGACACCGGGGAGCTGTTTTTT	CASSTVTGDDTGELFF
TRBV24-1	TRBD1	NA	TRBJ1-1	TGTGCCACCAGTGATTTCGGGACAGGTGAAGCTTTCTTT	CATSDFGTGEAFF
TRBV3-1/TRBV3-2	NA	once	TRBJ1-6	TGTGCCAGCAGCTCGCCGACAGTCTATAATTCACCCCTCCACTTT	CASSSPTVYNSPLHF
TRBV29-1	NA	NA	TRBJ1-6	TGCAGCGTTGGAGGGGATGATTCACCCCTCCACTTT	CSVGGDDSPLHF
TRBV6-6	TRBD1	NA	TRBJ1-1	TGTGCCAGCAGTCGCCCCCTGGGCAGGGGGCAGTCTGAAGCTTTCTTT	CASSRPLGRGQSEAFF
TRBV20-1	TRBD2	once	TRBJ2-3	TGCAGTGCTAGTGGGGTAGCGGGGGGGACTAGCACAGATACGCAGTATTTT	CSASGVAGGTSTDTQYF
TRBV28	TRBD1	NA	TRBJ1-6	TGTGCCAGCAGTCGACAGGGTGGCAATTCACCCCTCCACTTT	CASSRQGGNSPLHF
TRBV12-3/TRBV12-4	NA	NA	TRBJ1-5	TGTGCCAGCAGCCAAGTTGGGCATCAGCCCCAGCATTTT	CASSQVGHQPQHF
TRBV1	NA	NA	TRBJ1-4	TGCACCAGCAGCCCACCAAGGGTGCCGAGGGGTCCTAATGAAAAACTGTTTTTT	CTSSPPRVPRGPNEKLFF
TRBV6-5	TRBD1	NA	TRBJ1-4	TGTGCCAGCGGGAGGACAGGGGTTGAAAAACTGTTTTTT	CASGRTGVEKLFF
TRBV5-4	NA	NA	TRBJ2-3	TGTGCCAGCAGCCGGTCCTCCACAGATACGCAGTATTTT	CASSRSSTDTQYF
TRBV6-5	NA	NA	TRBJ1-5	TGTGCCAGCAGGACATCCGGGGGATCGCCCCAGCATTTT	CASRTSGGSPQHF
TRBV10-1	NA	NA	TRBJ1-4	TGCGCCAGCACCCGCGGGACGGACGGAAAAAAACTGTTTTTT	CASTRGTDGKKLFF
TRBV7-8	NA	NA	TRBJ1-3	TGTGCCAGCAGCTTAACACGGACCTCTGGAAACACCATATATTTT	CASSLTRTSGNTIYF
TRBV28	NA	once	TRBJ2-1	TGTGCCAGCAGGGCGCCCAGGTCCCCTTATGGGTCTGAGCAGTTCTTC	CASRAPRSPYGSEQFF
TRBV5-1	TRBD1	NA	TRBJ1-5	TGCGCCAGCAGCTTCGGACAGGGTGATCAGCCCCAGCATTTT	CASSFGQGDQPQHF
TRBV7-9	NA	NA	TRBJ1-2	TGTGCCAGCAGTCACAGCAACGACGGACCCTACTATGGCTACACCTTC	CASSHSNDGPYYGYTF
TRBV27	TRBD1	NA	TRBJ2-3	TGTGCCAGCAGTCCAGACACAGGGGTCCCCACAGATACGCAGTATTTT	CASSPDTGVPTDTQYF
TRBV3-1/TRBV3-2	NA	NA	TRBJ1-3	TGTGCCAGCAGCCCTCCCGGGCCCGACAACACCATATATTTT	CASSPPGPDNTIYF
TRBV23-1	NA	NA	TRBJ1-2	TGCGCCAGCCCCCACAAGGGGAACTATGGCTACACCTTC	CASPHKGNYGYTF
TRBV6-5	TRBD1	NA	TRBJ1-1	TGTGCCAGCAGTTACGCGACAGGGCACACTGAAGCTTTCTTT	CASSYATGHTEAFF
TRBV6-2/TRBV6-3	NA	NA	TRBJ1-5	TGTGCCAGCAGTTCCATAGCGCATCAGCCCCAGCATTTT	CASSSIAHQPQHF
TRBV10-2	TRBD1	NA	TRBJ1-1	TGCGCCAGCAAGGGTTCTCGGCAGGGGGCTGAAGCTTTCTTT	CASKGSRQGAEAFF
TRBV3-1/TRBV3-2	NA	NA	TRBJ1-2	TGTGCCAGCAGCCAAGATCGAAAGGCTGGCTACACCTTC	CASSQDRKAGYTF
TRBV11-2	NA	NA	TRBJ2-4	TGTGCCAGCACCCAACTAGCCAAAAACATTCAGTACTTC	CASTQLAKNIQYF